Listed below are T cell receptor beta chains from one sample, sequenced in a study of regulatory T cells in long-lasting Graves disease. A single record per CDR3 protein comes from TCRdb applying MiXCR to the multiplex PCR reads. The table includes about 500,000 distinct CDR3 sequences, about a sixth detected once. The sample was also reused in another study, on T cells in Graves' hyperthyroidism and ophthalmopathy.

Sequencing was performed on peripheral blood mononuclear cells (PBMCs), taken at new diagnosis, from a patient treated with antithyroid drugs. Receptor source: a man in his forties with Graves disease. The CDR3 runs from the conserved cysteine through the conserved F or W. A D gene is named only where the DNA matches it firmly. Expanded clones are given a class, and other clones once, few, many or no size at all.

d_call	clone_size	v_call	j_call	cdr3_aa	cdr3_nt
NA	NA	TRBV7-9	TRBJ1-1	CASSPVLVVVEAFF	TGTGCCAGCAGTCCCGTCCTGGTAGTGGTGGAAGCTTTCTTT
NA	many	TRBV20-1	TRBJ2-7	CSAAGQTAYEQYF	TGCAGTGCTGCGGGCCAAACGGCATACGAGCAGTACTTC
NA	NA	TRBV29-1	TRBJ2-2	CSGEGGAGELFF	TGCAGCGGGGAAGGGGGAGCCGGGGAGCTGTTTTTT
NA	NA	TRBV12-3/TRBV12-4	TRBJ1-5	CASTENGQPQHF	TGTGCCAGCACCGAGAATGGTCAGCCCCAGCATTTT
NA	many	TRBV12-3/TRBV12-4	TRBJ1-1	CASSLGRGRAEAFF	TGTGCCAGCAGTTTGGGTCGAGGGAGGGCTGAAGCTTTCTTT
NA	NA	TRBV2	TRBJ2-3	CASSDPMSGQDTDMQYF	TGTGCCAGCAGTGACCCTATGAGCGGGCAAGACACAGATATGCAGTATTTT
TRBD2	NA	TRBV5-1	TRBJ2-1	CASSLAGAAGVLNNEQFF	TGCGCCAGCAGCTTGGCCGGTGCGGCGGGAGTACTTAACAATGAGCAGTTCTTC
NA	few	TRBV7-3	TRBJ2-2	CASSPPGDTGELFF	TGTGCCAGCAGTCCGCCGGGGGACACCGGGGAGCTGTTTTTT
TRBD2	NA	TRBV6-1	TRBJ2-3	CASNVAGRTDTQYF	TGTGCCAGCAACGTAGCGGGCCGGACAGATACGCAGTATTTT
NA	few	TRBV30	TRBJ2-5	CAWSVGVRETQYF	TGTGCCTGGAGTGTAGGGGTTCGGGAGACCCAGTACTTC
TRBD2	many	TRBV5-1	TRBJ2-1	CASSWGLAGVDEQFF	TGCGCCAGCAGCTGGGGACTAGCGGGAGTCGATGAGCAGTTCTTC
NA	many	TRBV20-1	TRBJ2-1	CSASGLSGSYNEQFF	TGCAGTGCTAGCGGCCTAAGCGGGTCCTACAATGAGCAGTTCTTC
NA	NA	TRBV9	TRBJ2-1	CASSSDSGTYNEQFF	TGTGCCAGCAGCTCGGATAGTGGGACCTACAATGAGCAGTTCTTC
NA	many	TRBV14	TRBJ2-1	CASSQVVGRTYNEQFF	TGTGCCAGCAGCCAAGTAGTCGGACGAACCTACAATGAGCAGTTCTTC
TRBD1	many	TRBV28	TRBJ1-1	CASSLTGRITEAFF	TGTGCCAGCAGTTTGACAGGGAGGATCACTGAAGCTTTCTTT
NA	many	TRBV20-1	TRBJ2-3	CSASPLARRTDTQYF	TGCAGTGCTAGCCCGCTAGCGAGAAGGACAGATACGCAGTATTTT
TRBD1	few	TRBV7-2	TRBJ2-5	CASSSWDRRRLQETQYF	TGTGCCAGCAGCAGCTGGGACAGGCGAAGGCTTCAAGAGACCCAGTACTTC
TRBD2	NA	TRBV4-1	TRBJ2-1	CASSQDSGSLDEQFF	TGCGCCAGCAGCCAAGATAGCGGGAGTTTAGATGAGCAGTTCTTC
TRBD1	few	TRBV6-2/TRBV6-3	TRBJ2-7	CASKQLTGGSREQYF	TGTGCCAGCAAACAACTAACAGGGGGCAGTCGGGAGCAGTACTTC
NA	many	TRBV3-1	TRBJ2-2	CASSQRDSTGELFF	TGTGCCAGCAGCCAACGAGATTCCACCGGGGAGCTGTTTTTT
TRBD1	many	TRBV28	TRBJ1-5	CASTSGQGRFQPQHF	TGTGCCAGCACCTCTGGACAGGGGCGGTTTCAGCCCCAGCATTTT
TRBD1	many	TRBV7-9	TRBJ2-7	CASSHKDRDRGLNEQYF	TGTGCCAGCAGCCACAAGGACCGGGACAGGGGTCTCAACGAGCAGTACTTC
NA	many	TRBV20-1	TRBJ2-7	CSAYRDTYEQYF	TGCAGTGCCTACAGGGATACCTACGAGCAGTACTTC
NA	many	TRBV7-9	TRBJ2-1	CASSLVGTLYNEQFF	TGTGCCAGCAGCTTAGTAGGGACTCTCTACAATGAGCAGTTCTTC
TRBD1	NA	TRBV6-5	TRBJ2-2	CASSYWGQGITGELFF	TGTGCCAGCAGTTACTGGGGACAGGGAATTACCGGGGAGCTGTTTTTT
NA	NA	TRBV6-5	TRBJ1-2	CASSYTTGRYGYTF	TGTGCCAGCAGTTATACCACAGGGCGGTATGGCTACACCTTC
NA	many	TRBV28	TRBJ2-7	CASSSPVFSARGEQYF	TGTGCCAGCAGCTCTCCTGTCTTTTCCGCGCGGGGCGAGCAGTACTTC
NA	NA	TRBV28	TRBJ1-1	CASSTRLEVRTEAFF	TGTGCCAGCAGTACTAGGTTGGAGGTTCGGACTGAAGCTTTCTTT
NA	NA	TRBV9	TRBJ2-3	CASSRGGGQTSTDTQYF	TGTGCCAGCAGCCGAGGTGGGGGACAAACGAGCACAGATACGCAGTATTTT
TRBD2	many	TRBV20-1	TRBJ2-1	CSAPSGRAVNEQFF	TGCAGTGCCCCTAGCGGGAGGGCCGTCAATGAGCAGTTCTTC
TRBD1	NA	TRBV20-1	TRBJ2-6	CSATGTGGYGANVLTF	TGCAGTGCTACGGGGACAGGGGGCTATGGGGCCAACGTCCTGACTTTC
TRBD2	many	TRBV6-2/TRBV6-3	TRBJ2-2	CASSNGLASNTGELFF	TGTGCCAGCAGTAACGGACTAGCATCGAACACCGGGGAGCTGTTTTTT
TRBD1	NA	TRBV29-1	TRBJ2-7	CSVATGQPYEQYF	TGCAGCGTGGCTACGGGACAGCCCTACGAGCAGTACTTC